The entry below describes one T cell receptor (beta chain). By its share of the sample, this clonotype is medium-sized (0.01 to 0.1%). This clone's antigen is unknown. No much larger clone is present one base from it, and per-base qualities are unavailable. Full-length TCR variable regions were amplified by 5' RACE PCR with constant-region reverse primers, and semi-nested PCR with Nested Universal Primer A was subsequently performed. The ReliaPrep RNA Cell Miniprep System was used to extract total RNA, which was then reverse transcribed into 5'RACE-ready cDNA with the SMARTer RACE 5'/3' Kit. An Illumina MiSeq was used to sequence the full-length TCR alpha and beta libraries, which had been barcoded with multiplex adaptors. From the authors' description of their analysis: Sequencing data were pooled across the five patients for each of nine subset-tissue groups and compared by unsupervised clustering of TCR gene usage. The Morisita-Horn index, with shared sequences weighted by their contribution to each repertoire, was used to calculate repertoire similarity. The public reads were reprocessed in TCRdb via fastp at Q25 and MiXCR, keeping in-frame beta chains. When rows share a CDR3 protein, they turn into one entry using the most common DNA and genes. The V and J calls come from TCRdb's annotation, not from the publication. The sample records approximately 5,300 distinct CDR3 sequences, roughly 31% of which are singletons. In total, the top ten clones hold about 6.8% of the sample.

The data belong to a study (dated by TCRdb to between 2014 and 2017). Some background on the complete study: The study set out to test whether tumor-infiltrating Tregs in breast cancer get recruited from blood Tregs or are instead converted in situ from other CD4+ T cell subsets. What the work shows at the level of the full study, not this receptor alone: Validation in the larger cohort was restricted to a single TCR beta V-J rearrangement rather than whole repertoires. The greatest overlap of tumor-infiltrating Treg TCR alpha and beta sequences was with tumor naive CD4+ T cells, followed next by blood naive CD4+ T cells. Tumor memory CD4+ T cell TCR gene usage was found to cluster with blood and lymph node memory CD4+ cells and with lymph node naive CD4+ cells.

CD4+CD45RO+CD25- cells were isolated as memory CD4+ T cells. Tregs, naive and memory CD4+ T cells from tumor, blood and ipsilateral draining lymph nodes of five breast cancer patients underwent full-length TCR alpha and beta sequencing. Tumor tissue and lymph nodes from ipsilateral axillary dissection were perfused with PBS, minced and digested with collagenase I and hyaluronidase. Ficoll density gradient centrifugation was used to isolate mononuclear cells from lymph nodes or from approximately 50 ml of peripheral blood. FACS confirmed that the sorted cell populations were more than 90% pure. V trim: 3 bases; J trim: 5 bases; unmatched bases: 8. The cysteine opens and the phenylalanine closes a CDR3 of 17 amino acids. Only CDR3 DNA is held: 51 bases, read in frame from base 1. CDR1 and CDR2 were assigned from the germline V gene as LGHNA and YNFKEQ.

The clonotype was recovered from a female donor with breast cancer. This sequence uses TRBV4-2 and TRBJ2-5; 14 of the junction bases match TRBD2. The source material was memory CD4+ T cells sorted from a lymph node. In the paper's terms, the cell subset or site label means: memory CD4+ T cells, CD4+CD45RO+CD25-. Here the CDR3 is given as CASSQDWTSGGPETQYF. The DNA is as follows: TGTGCCAGCAGCCAGGACTGGACTAGCGGGGGGCCCGAGACCCAGTACTTC.